A selection of T cell receptor beta chains follows, all from one sample in a study of blood T cells in healthy people across ages. TCRdb reprocessed the 5' RACE reads via MiXCR and lists one record per CDR3 protein. The sample consists of 1.8 million or so distinct CDR3 sequences, approximately 39% of them appearing once. What was sequenced was blood. The receptors derive from a human donor in good health. CDR3s include the opening cysteine and the closing phenylalanine or tryptophan. Fields, in order: J gene, CDR3 length, V gene, clone size, D gene, CDR3 protein, CDR3 DNA. The D gene is left open where the match is weak. A row's size may be missing; if present it is once, few, many or a size class.

J: TRBJ1-2; length: 14; V: TRBV4-1; size: few; D: .; CDR3: CASSQDLTGYGYTF; DNA: TGCGCCAGCAGCCAAGATCTGACGGGGTATGGCTACACCTTC
J: TRBJ2-3; length: 15; V: TRBV28; size: .; D: .; CDR3: CASSFSPLSTDTRYF; DNA: TGTGCCAGCAGTTTCTCTCCTTTAAGCACAGATACGCGGTATTTT
J: TRBJ2-2; length: 15; V: TRBV11-3; size: .; D: .; CDR3: CASSFGRRLAGELFF; DNA: TGTGCCAGCAGCTTTGGACGGAGGTTGGCCGGGGAGCTGTTTTTT
J: TRBJ2-1; length: 16; V: TRBV6-5; size: .; D: .; CDR3: CASNERAGYFNDEQFF; DNA: TGTGCCAGCAACGAAAGGGCCGGATACTTTAACGATGAGCAGTTCTTC
J: TRBJ1-4; length: 15; V: TRBV7-6; size: .; D: .; CDR3: CASTETAASYEKLFF; DNA: TGTGCCAGCACCGAGACGGCCGCCTCCTATGAAAAACTGTTTTTT
J: TRBJ1-2; length: 16; V: TRBV12-3/TRBV12-4; size: .; D: .; CDR3: CASSFSGDPRGNGYTF; DNA: TGTGCCAGCAGTTTTTCCGGCGACCCTCGGGGAAATGGCTACACCTTC
J: TRBJ2-5; length: 16; V: TRBV7-8; size: many; D: .; CDR3: CASSTLGGLVGETQYF; DNA: TGTGCCAGCAGTACTCTTGGAGGATTGGTAGGGGAGACCCAGTACTTC
J: TRBJ1-1; length: 16; V: TRBV12-3/TRBV12-4; size: many; D: .; CDR3: CASSPTGGGQRTEAFF; DNA: TGTGCCAGCAGTCCCACCGGGGGGGGGCAGAGAACTGAAGCTTTCTTT
J: TRBJ2-5; length: 17; V: TRBV6-2/TRBV6-3; size: .; D: TRBD2; CDR3: CASSYPLGLAGQETQYF; DNA: TGTGCCAGCAGTTACCCGCTGGGACTAGCGGGGCAAGAGACCCAGTACTTC
J: TRBJ2-7; length: 15; V: TRBV2; size: .; D: .; CDR3: CASSEAWGDVNEQYF; DNA: TGTGCCAGCAGTGAAGCGTGGGGCGACGTCAATGAGCAGTACTTC
J: TRBJ2-1; length: 16; V: TRBV5-6; size: .; D: TRBD2; CDR3: CASSPPEERGGVEQFF; DNA: TGTGCCAGCAGCCCACCAGAGGAGCGGGGGGGCGTTGAGCAGTTCTTC
J: TRBJ1-1; length: 12; V: TRBV29-1; size: .; D: .; CDR3: CSVEDWRLSSFF; DNA: TGCAGCGTTGAAGATTGGAGGCTTTCCTCTTTCTTT
J: TRBJ2-7; length: 13; V: TRBV4-3; size: few; D: .; CDR3: CASSPGTTNEQYF; DNA: TGCGCCAGCAGCCCCGGGACCACAAACGAGCAGTACTTC
J: TRBJ2-3; length: 13; V: TRBV7-8; size: .; D: .; CDR3: CASSLFGAGTQYF; DNA: TGTGCCAGCAGCTTATTTGGAGCAGGTACGCAGTATTTT
J: TRBJ1-5; length: 15; V: TRBV5-1; size: few; D: TRBD1; CDR3: CASSLSTGGNQPQHF; DNA: TGCGCCAGCAGCTTGAGTACAGGGGGCAATCAGCCCCAGCATTTT
J: TRBJ2-5; length: 14; V: TRBV7-7; size: .; D: TRBD2; CDR3: CASSHGTSEETQYF; DNA: TGTGCTAGCAGCCACGGGACTAGCGAAGAGACCCAGTACTTC
J: TRBJ2-1; length: 13; V: TRBV28; size: many; D: TRBD1; CDR3: CASSGTGDLDRFF; DNA: TGTGCCAGCAGTGGGACAGGGGATCTAGATAGGTTCTTC
J: TRBJ2-1; length: 14; V: TRBV20-1; size: few; D: .; CDR3: CSASMRGGGDEQFF; DNA: TGCAGTGCTAGTATGAGGGGAGGCGGCGATGAGCAGTTCTTC
J: TRBJ2-2; length: 16; V: TRBV28; size: few; D: .; CDR3: CASSVLNRAGSGELFF; DNA: TGTGCCAGCAGCGTCCTGAACAGGGCCGGGTCCGGGGAGCTGTTTTTT
J: TRBJ2-7; length: 17; V: TRBV12-3/TRBV12-4; size: .; D: .; CDR3: CASSFWSTGSSYNEQYF; DNA: TGTGCCAGCAGTTTTTGGAGCACTGGGAGCTCCTACAATGAGCAGTACTTC
J: TRBJ1-6; length: 16; V: TRBV7-6; size: .; D: .; CDR3: CASSLEGHNYNSPLHF; DNA: TGTGCCAGCAGCTTAGAAGGACATAACTATAATTCACCCCTCCACTTT
J: TRBJ2-1; length: 13; V: TRBV9; size: .; D: .; CDR3: CASSSISNNEQFF; DNA: TGTGCCAGTAGTTCTATTTCGAACAATGAGCAGTTCTTC
J: TRBJ2-7; length: 14; V: TRBV20-1; size: .; D: .; CDR3: CSASSGGSSYEQYF; DNA: TGCAGTGCTAGCTCTGGGGGGAGCTCCTACGAGCAGTACTTC
J: TRBJ2-3; length: 13; V: TRBV12-3/TRBV12-4; size: .; D: TRBD2; CDR3: CASRGLSTDTQYF; DNA: TGTGCCAGCAGGGGACTAAGCACAGATACGCAGTATTTT
J: TRBJ1-5; length: 14; V: TRBV2; size: few; D: .; CDR3: CASSEQYSNQPQHF; DNA: TGTGCCAGCAGTGAACAGTATAGCAATCAGCCCCAGCATTTT
J: TRBJ2-3; length: 17; V: TRBV7-2; size: .; D: .; CDR3: CASSLGSQSGSADTQYF; DNA: TGTGCCAGCAGCTTAGGGTCCCAGAGCGGGTCGGCAGATACGCAGTATTTT
J: TRBJ2-7; length: 12; V: TRBV29-1; size: few; D: .; CDR3: CSVDPGAYEQYF; DNA: TGCAGCGTTGATCCAGGGGCCTACGAGCAGTACTTC
J: TRBJ1-2; length: 12; V: TRBV14; size: few; D: .; CDR3: CASSQVGLGYTF; DNA: TGTGCCAGCAGCCAAGTGGGGCTTGGCTACACCTTC
J: TRBJ2-5; length: 11; V: TRBV5-1; size: .; D: TRBD1; CDR3: CANSPDRGMYF; DNA: TGCGCCAACAGCCCGGACAGGGGGATGTACTTC
J: TRBJ1-2; length: 16; V: TRBV6-5; size: few; D: TRBD1; CDR3: CASSLTGPEANYGYTF; DNA: TGTGCCAGCAGTTTGACAGGGCCCGAAGCTAACTATGGCTACACCTTC
J: TRBJ2-1; length: 15; V: TRBV5-1; size: .; D: .; CDR3: CASSPPRASYNEQFF; DNA: TGCGCCAGCAGCCCTCCCAGGGCGTCCTACAATGAGCAGTTCTTC
J: TRBJ1-6; length: 15; V: TRBV7-2; size: once; D: .; CDR3: CASSFEWGYNSPLHF; DNA: TGTGCCAGCAGCTTTGAATGGGGCTATAATTCACCCCTCCACTTT
J: TRBJ1-1; length: 13; V: TRBV5-1; size: .; D: .; CDR3: CASSDWPSLEAFF; DNA: TGCGCCAGCAGCGACTGGCCCAGCCTTGAAGCTTTCTTT
J: TRBJ2-1; length: 17; V: TRBV7-6; size: .; D: TRBD1; CDR3: CASSLGTGEGAYNEQFF; DNA: TGTGCCAGCAGCTTAGGGACAGGGGAGGGGGCCTACAATGAGCAGTTCTTC
J: TRBJ1-2; length: 14; V: TRBV6-4; size: few; D: .; CDR3: CASSEEAFSYGYTF; DNA: TGTGCCAGCAGTGAAGAGGCCTTTTCCTATGGCTACACCTTC
J: TRBJ2-7; length: 14; V: TRBV4-2; size: .; D: TRBD1; CDR3: CASSHHLGTGEQYF; DNA: TGTGCCAGCAGCCACCACTTAGGGACAGGCGAGCAGTACTTC
J: TRBJ2-1; length: 16; V: TRBV12-3/TRBV12-4; size: .; D: TRBD2; CDR3: CASRRQAGGGYNEQFF; DNA: TGTGCCAGCAGAAGACAAGCGGGGGGCGGGTACAATGAGCAGTTCTTC
J: TRBJ2-7; length: 13; V: TRBV10-3; size: .; D: TRBD1; CDR3: CASGPGQGHEQYF; DNA: TGTGCCAGCGGACCGGGACAGGGCCACGAGCAGTACTTC
J: TRBJ1-6; length: 16; V: TRBV12-3/TRBV12-4; size: .; D: .; CDR3: CASTKFKWGRHSPLHF; DNA: TGTGCCAGCACCAAGTTTAAGTGGGGCAGACATTCACCCCTCCACTTT
J: TRBJ1-4; length: 15; V: TRBV12-3/TRBV12-4; size: .; D: TRBD1; CDR3: CASSLRTGLNEKLFF; DNA: TGTGCCAGCAGCCTACGGACAGGGCTAAATGAAAAACTGTTTTTT
J: TRBJ1-3; length: 15; V: TRBV5-1; size: .; D: .; CDR3: CASSLGTDSGNTIYF; DNA: TGCGCCAGCAGCTTAGGGACCGACTCTGGAAACACCATATATTTT
J: TRBJ2-3; length: 17; V: TRBV6-2/TRBV6-3; size: few; D: TRBD2; CDR3: CASSRTSGGPSTDTQYF; DNA: TGTGCCAGCAGTCGGACTAGCGGGGGTCCAAGCACAGATACGCAGTATTTT
J: TRBJ2-1; length: 11; V: TRBV29-1; size: few; D: .; CDR3: CSVVSNNEQFF; DNA: TGCAGCGTTGTTTCCAACAATGAGCAGTTCTTC
J: TRBJ2-7; length: 13; V: TRBV7-2; size: .; D: .; CDR3: CASSLRSGIAQYF; DNA: TGTGCCAGCAGCCTACGGTCTGGGATAGCTCAGTACTTC
J: TRBJ1-1; length: 16; V: TRBV6-5; size: .; D: .; CDR3: CASSYDQRGRGTEAFF; DNA: TGTGCCAGCAGTTATGACCAGCGGGGGAGGGGCACTGAAGCTTTCTTT
J: TRBJ2-1; length: 14; V: TRBV29-1; size: .; D: TRBD1; CDR3: CSVTPTGGINEQFF; DNA: TGCAGCGTTACCCCGACAGGGGGCATTAATGAGCAGTTCTTC
J: TRBJ2-1; length: 17; V: TRBV7-2; size: few; D: TRBD2; CDR3: CASSLVSGSGAYNEQFF; DNA: TGTGCCAGCAGCTTAGTCAGCGGGAGCGGGGCATACAATGAGCAGTTCTTC
J: TRBJ2-3; length: 16; V: TRBV13; size: once; D: TRBD2; CDR3: CASKAPSGTFTDTQYF; DNA: TGTGCCAGCAAGGCCCCTAGCGGGACGTTCACAGACACGCAGTATTTT
J: TRBJ2-6; length: 24; V: TRBV11-1; size: once; D: TRBD1; CDR3: CASSFYVIPLAGGAQFSGANVLTF; DNA: TGTGCCAGCAGCTTTTACGTGATACCCCTGGCAGGGGGCGCCCAGTTCTCTGGGGCCAACGTCCTGACTTTC
J: TRBJ1-1; length: 13; V: TRBV20-1; size: .; D: .; CDR3: CSARQDLNTEAFF; DNA: TGCAGTGCTAGACAGGATTTGAACACTGAAGCTTTCTTT
J: TRBJ2-1; length: 14; V: TRBV12-3/TRBV12-4; size: few; D: TRBD2; CDR3: CASTRWGGLNEQFF; DNA: TGTGCCAGCACCCGATGGGGAGGGTTGAATGAGCAGTTCTTC
J: TRBJ2-5; length: 14; V: TRBV2; size: .; D: .; CDR3: CASSVNDGEETQYF; DNA: TGTGCCAGTAGTGTGAACGACGGAGAAGAGACCCAGTACTTC
J: TRBJ2-7; length: 14; V: TRBV20-1; size: few; D: TRBD1; CDR3: CSARRPDRPYEQYF; DNA: TGCAGTGCTAGGCGCCCGGACAGGCCCTACGAGCAGTACTTC
J: TRBJ2-7; length: 14; V: TRBV12-3/TRBV12-4; size: .; D: .; CDR3: CASSLPYSSYEQYF; DNA: TGTGCCAGCAGTTTGCCCTATAGCTCCTACGAGCAGTACTTC
J: TRBJ2-5; length: 16; V: TRBV28; size: .; D: TRBD2; CDR3: CASFSPRLAGKETQYF; DNA: TGTGCCAGCTTTTCCCCCCGGCTAGCGGGAAAAGAGACCCAGTACTTC
J: TRBJ2-3; length: 14; V: TRBV20-1; size: .; D: .; CDR3: CSESTLANTDTQYF; DNA: TGCAGTGAATCCACCCTAGCGAACACAGATACGCAGTATTTT